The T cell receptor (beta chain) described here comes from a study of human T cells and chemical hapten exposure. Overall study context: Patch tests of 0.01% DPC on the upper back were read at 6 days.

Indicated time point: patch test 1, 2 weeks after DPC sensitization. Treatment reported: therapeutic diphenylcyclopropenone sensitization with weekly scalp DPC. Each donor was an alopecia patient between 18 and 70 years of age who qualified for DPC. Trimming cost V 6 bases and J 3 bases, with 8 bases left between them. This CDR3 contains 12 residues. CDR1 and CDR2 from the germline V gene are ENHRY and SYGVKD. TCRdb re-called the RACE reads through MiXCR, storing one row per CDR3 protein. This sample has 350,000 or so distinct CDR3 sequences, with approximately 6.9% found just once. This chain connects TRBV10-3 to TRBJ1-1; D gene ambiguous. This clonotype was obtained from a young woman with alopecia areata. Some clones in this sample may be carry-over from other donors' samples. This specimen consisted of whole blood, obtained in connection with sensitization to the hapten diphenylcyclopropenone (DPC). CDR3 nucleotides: TGTGCCATCAGGCGGGAGGACACTGAAGCTTTCTTT. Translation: CAIRREDTEAFF.